This is a list of T cell receptor beta chains from one sample in a study of blood T cell repertoires in COVID-19. Profiled with immunoSEQ multiplex PCR; TCRdb holds only in-frame clones, not every one. The top ten hold less than 6.5% of the sample, which has roughly 97,000 clones, about 89% seen once. The specimen was peripheral blood. The origin of the receptors is a human donor in a cohort sampled during active COVID-19. CDR3s include the opening cysteine and the closing phenylalanine or tryptophan. D genes are given only for firm matches. Only part of the rows carry a size: once, few, many, or a class if the clone is expanded.

D: NA
size: NA
V: TRBV21-1
J: TRBJ2-7
DNA: TGTGCCAGCAGCCCCCCCAGACCCCATCCCCTCCTAGTAGGTCACGAGCAGTACTTC
CDR3: CASSPPRPHPLLVGHEQYF

D: TRBD2
size: NA
V: TRBV6-5
J: TRBJ2-1
DNA: TGTGCCAGCAACTTGGAGGGGACTAGCGCCGAGCAGTTCTTC
CDR3: CASNLEGTSAEQFF

D: NA
size: NA
V: TRBV28
J: TRBJ1-1
DNA: TGTGCCAGCAGTTCTTATACGGCGGGTTACACTGAAGCTTTCTTT
CDR3: CASSSYTAGYTEAFF

D: TRBD1
size: NA
V: TRBV27
J: TRBJ2-3
DNA: TGTGCCAGCAAGGACAGGGGGTTCACAGATACGCAGTATTTT
CDR3: CASKDRGFTDTQYF

D: NA
size: NA
V: TRBV28
J: TRBJ1-6
DNA: TGTGCCAGCAGTTTAACAATAATCCGGAGCACTTCCCCCCTCCACTTT
CDR3: CASSLTIIRSTSPLHF

D: NA
size: NA
V: TRBV28
J: TRBJ2-7
DNA: TGTGCCAGCAGTTTATACCGGGAGCAGTACTTC
CDR3: CASSLYREQYF

D: NA
size: NA
V: TRBV27
J: TRBJ1-2
DNA: TGTGCCAGCAGACAAACCGGCCCGGGAGGCGTCTATGGCTACACCTTC
CDR3: CASRQTGPGGVYGYTF

D: NA
size: NA
V: TRBV28
J: TRBJ2-5
DNA: TGTGCCAGCAGTCCCCCCCGGGAGACCCAGTACTTC
CDR3: CASSPPRETQYF

D: TRBD2
size: NA
V: TRBV7-6
J: TRBJ2-2
DNA: TGTGCCAGCAGCCGGGGACTATATTACACCGGGGAGCTGTTTTTT
CDR3: CASSRGLYYTGELFF

D: TRBD2
size: NA
V: TRBV3-1/TRBV3-2
J: TRBJ2-2
DNA: TGTGCCAGCAGCCGTGCTAGCGGGAGGGCCACCGGGGAGCTGTTTTTT
CDR3: CASSRASGRATGELFF

D: NA
size: NA
V: TRBV5-4
J: TRBJ1-1
DNA: TGTGCCAGCAGCTCGCGGGTGACCGTGACTGAAGCTTTCTTT
CDR3: CASSSRVTVTEAFF

D: NA
size: NA
V: TRBV28
J: TRBJ2-1
DNA: TGTGCCAGCAGGCAGGGGCCCAGCTCCTACAATGAGCAGTTCTTC
CDR3: CASRQGPSSYNEQFF

D: NA
size: NA
V: TRBV10-3
J: TRBJ2-3
DNA: TGTGCCATCAGTGAGTCGGGAGGGGGAACTAGCACAGATACGCAGTATTTT
CDR3: CAISESGGGTSTDTQYF

D: TRBD1
size: NA
V: TRBV28
J: TRBJ1-2
DNA: TGTGCCAGCAGTGGCCGACAGGGTCGCTATGGCTACACCTTC
CDR3: CASSGRQGRYGYTF

D: NA
size: NA
V: TRBV7-6
J: TRBJ1-5
DNA: TGTGCCAGCAGCTTAGGAGGAGGGTCCCATCAGCCCCAGCATTTT
CDR3: CASSLGGGSHQPQHF

D: TRBD1
size: NA
V: TRBV5-6
J: TRBJ2-1
DNA: TGTGCCAGCAGCCCCCGGGACAGAACATACAATGAGCAGTTCTTC
CDR3: CASSPRDRTYNEQFF

D: NA
size: NA
V: TRBV4-1
J: TRBJ2-2
DNA: TGCGCCAGCAGCCAAGAGAGTAGGAGATTGAAAACCGGGGAGCTGTTTTTT
CDR3: CASSQESRRLKTGELFF

D: NA
size: few
V: TRBV7-9
J: TRBJ1-3
DNA: TGTGCCAGCAGATTTACAGACTCTGGAAACACCATATATTTT
CDR3: CASRFTDSGNTIYF

D: TRBD1
size: NA
V: TRBV6-5
J: TRBJ1-2
DNA: TGTGCCAGCACGGGACAGGGAGGTAGTGGCTACACCTTC
CDR3: CASTGQGGSGYTF

D: TRBD2
size: NA
V: TRBV3-1/TRBV3-2
J: TRBJ2-1
DNA: TGTGCCAGCAGCCAGCTAGCGGGAGTCAATGAGCAGTTCTTC
CDR3: CASSQLAGVNEQFF

D: TRBD2
size: NA
V: TRBV24-1
J: TRBJ2-1
DNA: TGTGCCACCAGTGATTCTGGACTAGGGGAGTTCTTC
CDR3: CATSDSGLGEFF

D: NA
size: NA
V: TRBV19
J: TRBJ1-1
DNA: TGTGCCAGTACGAGGGTTTTGGGCACTGAAGCTTTCTTT
CDR3: CASTRVLGTEAFF

D: NA
size: NA
V: TRBV6-2/TRBV6-3
J: TRBJ2-5
DNA: TGTGCCAGCAGTCCGTGGGCCTTTCAAGAGACCCAGTACTTC
CDR3: CASSPWAFQETQYF